This T cell receptor beta chain was identified in a study of metastatic and nonmetastatic thyroid tumors. In the study overall: Repertoires of blood and of tissue (tumor or nodule) from malignant and benign thyroid patients were compared.

Points from the study as a whole: Reportedly, malignant thyroid tumors had significantly higher TCR beta diversity than benign nodules, in blood and tumor.

This clone was seen more than once but under ten times. The antigen remains undetermined. From germline, CDR1 is SGHDT and CDR2 YYEEEE. Trimming cost V 2 bases and J 6 bases, with 12 bases left between them. The CDR3 sequence is 14 residues long. Ahead of thyroid surgery, no patient had received treatment of any kind. With MiXCR, TCRdb called clones anew from the PCR reads. Of more than 40,000 clones detected, more than 20% appear once; the ten largest clones hold about 14%. This chain uses TRBV5-6 with TRBJ2-1; D is perhaps TRBD2 (6 bases). The sequenced material came from tumor tissue. This sequence was found in a female donor with papillary thyroid cancer or a benign thyroid nodule (not recorded which). Some clones in this sample may be carry-over from other donors' samples. The CDR3 sequence is CASSFGTLSNEQFF. CDR3 in DNA: TGTGCCAGCAGCTTCGGGACTCTCTCCAATGAGCAGTTCTTC.